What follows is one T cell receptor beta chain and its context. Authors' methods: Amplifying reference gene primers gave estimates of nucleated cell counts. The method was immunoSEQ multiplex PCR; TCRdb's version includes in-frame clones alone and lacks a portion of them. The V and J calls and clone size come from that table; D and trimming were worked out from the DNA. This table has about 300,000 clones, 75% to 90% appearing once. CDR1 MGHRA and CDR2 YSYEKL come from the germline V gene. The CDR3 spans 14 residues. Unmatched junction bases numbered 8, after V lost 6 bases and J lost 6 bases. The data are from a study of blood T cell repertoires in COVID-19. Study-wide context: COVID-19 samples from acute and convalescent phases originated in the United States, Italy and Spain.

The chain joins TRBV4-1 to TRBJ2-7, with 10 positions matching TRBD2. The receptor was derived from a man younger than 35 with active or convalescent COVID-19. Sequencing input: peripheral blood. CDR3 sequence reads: CASSNSGGAAEQYF. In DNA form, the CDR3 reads TGCGCCAGCAGTAACAGCGGGGGGGCCGCCGAGCAGTACTTC.